Below are 5 T cell receptor beta chains sequenced from a single sample in a study of CD8 T cell repertoires and HIV-1 epitope variants. Sequencing was performed with immunoSEQ multiplex PCR; in TCRdb, only in-frame clones are kept and a portion is missing. Counted here are about 5,000 clones, approximately 70% occurring once; the ten biggest clones make up about 40%. Their cognate antigens are unknown. The sequencing input was cultured CD8+ T cells derived from PBMCs. The receptors derive from a male donor with HIV.

Only one count was recorded for this clone. CDR3 in DNA: TGTGCCAGCAGCTTGGCCGAGGGTCTCAATGAAAAACTGTTTTTT. This sequence encodes CASSLAEGLNEKLFF. The gene calls are TRBV5-6 and TRBJ1-4; D gene unclear. V was trimmed by 0 bases and J by 5 bases, leaving 11 bases between them. Germline CDR1 reads SGHDT; CDR2 reads YYEEEE. The CDR3 extends over 15 amino acids.

V gene TRBV7-2 combines with J gene TRBJ1-4; D is uncertain. The CDR3 is made up of 14 amino acids. The germline V gene encodes CDR1 SGHTA and CDR2 FQGNSA. Trimming removed 5 bases at V and 8 bases at J, with 15 bases between. The DNA for the CDR3 is TGTGCCAGCAGCGAGGAGGCCTCCGTGGAAAAACTGTTTTTT. Its protein is CASSEEASVEKLFF.

The CDR3 DNA sequence: TGTGCCAGCAGTGGCCAGGGTTATAGTGACACTGAAGCTTTCTTT. Translated: CASSGQGYSDTEAFF. The rearrangement joins TRBV6-1 to TRBJ1-1; D possibly corresponds to TRBD1 (5 bases). The germline V and J ends were trimmed by 4 bases and 3 bases, with 15 bases remaining between them. Germline V CDR1 and CDR2: MNHNS, SASEGT. The CDR3 sequence is 15 residues long.

This rearrangement joins TRBV7-2 to TRBJ2-5; 11 nucleotides align to TRBD2. The CDR3 is 16 amino acids. J lost 5 bases, V lost 5 bases, and 10 bases had no gene match. Germline V gene lookup returns CDR1 SGHTA and CDR2 FQGNSA. The DNA for the CDR3 is TGTGCCAGCAGCGTACTAGCGGGGGAGACGGAGGAGACCCAGTACTTC. Protein product: CASSVLAGETEETQYF.

This chain joins TRBV28 and TRBJ2-3, with 9 bases lining up with TRBD1. CDR3 size: 15 residues. J gave up 2 bases and V 2 bases, and 2 bases lay outside the gene matches. Per germline, CDR1 MDHEN and CDR2 SYDVKM. The CDR3 loop is CASSLGTGPTDTQYF. The CDR3, as DNA: TGTGCCAGCAGTTTAGGGACAGGGCCCACAGATACGCAGTATTTT.